The sequence of this TCR beta chain was determined in a study of blood T cell repertoires in COVID-19. About the study: From T cells, B-cell-depleted T cells, or PBMCs came the material, which was cDNA or gDNA.

Study processing details: The assay estimated nucleated cells by amplifying reference gene primers. Sequencing used immunoSEQ multiplex PCR; TCRdb keeps in-frame clones, though not all of them. That table gives V, J and clone size, and the DNA gave D and trimming. The profile shows under 300,000 clones, 82% of them singletons. The germline V gene encodes CDR1 SGHRS and CDR2 YFSETQ. J was trimmed by 0 bases and V by 3 bases; bases with no gene match: 6. The CDR3 consists of 16 residues. This sequence joins TRBV5-1 and TRBJ2-7, with 10 bases matching TRBD1. Sequencing used peripheral blood. This clonotype was sampled from a woman aged 80 or over with active or convalescent COVID-19. In DNA, the CDR3 is TGCGCCAGCAGCTATCGGACAGGGGGGAGCTCCTACGAGCAGTACTTC. Translation: CASSYRTGGSSYEQYF.